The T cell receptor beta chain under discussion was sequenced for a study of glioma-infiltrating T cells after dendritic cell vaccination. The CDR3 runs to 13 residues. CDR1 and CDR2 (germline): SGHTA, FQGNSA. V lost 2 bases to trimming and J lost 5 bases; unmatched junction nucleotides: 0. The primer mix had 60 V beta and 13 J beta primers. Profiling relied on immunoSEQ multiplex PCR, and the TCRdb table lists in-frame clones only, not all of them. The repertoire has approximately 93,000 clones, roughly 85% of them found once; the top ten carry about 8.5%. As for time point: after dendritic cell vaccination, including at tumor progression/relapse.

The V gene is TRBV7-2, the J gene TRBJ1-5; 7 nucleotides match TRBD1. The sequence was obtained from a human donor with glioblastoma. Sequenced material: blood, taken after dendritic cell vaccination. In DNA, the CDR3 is TGTGCCAGCAGCTTACAGGGGGATCAGCCCCAGCATTTT. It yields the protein CASSLQGDQPQHF.